This is a list of T cell receptor beta chains from one sample in a study of blood T cell repertoires in COVID-19. Clones were sequenced by immunoSEQ multiplex PCR, and TCRdb holds only the in-frame ones, with some missing. The repertoire includes around 220,000 clones, around 90% of them detected once, and around 6% sits in the top ten. The specimen sequenced was PBMCs or T cells enriched from blood (not recorded which). The receptors shown here come from a woman aged 25 to 39 with acute COVID-19. Both conserved end residues are part of each CDR3. D genes are given only for firm matches. Clone size is given for some rows only: seen once, a few or many times, or a class if the clone is expanded.

>TRBV4-3|.|TRBJ2-7|TRBD2
CASSQEINRREFSYEQYF
TGCGCCAGCAGCCAGGAGATTAATAGGCGGGAGTTCTCCTACGAGCAGTACTTC
>TRBV4-3|.|TRBJ2-5|TRBD1
CASSPHRGREETQYF
TGCGCCAGCAGCCCCCACAGGGGGCGCGAAGAGACCCAGTACTTC
>TRBV19|.|TRBJ1-5|TRBD1
CASSYRTGANNQPQHF
TGTGCCAGTAGCTATAGGACAGGGGCGAACAATCAGCCCCAGCATTTT
>TRBV7-3|.|TRBJ2-3|TRBD2
CASSLGASGGARADTQYF
TGTGCCAGCAGTTTAGGCGCTAGCGGGGGGGCCAGGGCAGATACGCAGTATTTT
>TRBV18|once|TRBJ2-5|TRBD1
CASSLRTGRETQYF
TGTGCCAGCTCACTTAGGACAGGGAGGGAGACCCAGTACTTC
>TRBV4-1|.|TRBJ2-7|TRBD1
CASSPGQGSSYEQYF
TGCGCCAGCAGCCCGGGACAGGGAAGCTCCTACGAGCAGTACTTC
>TRBV4-3|.|TRBJ2-7|TRBD2
CASSQASGRIYEQYF
TGCGCCAGCAGCCAAGCTAGCGGGAGGATCTACGAGCAGTACTTC
>TRBV5-8|.|TRBJ2-7|TRBD2
CASSTSGSSYEQYF
TGTGCCAGCAGTACTAGCGGGAGCTCCTACGAGCAGTACTTC
>TRBV5-1|.|TRBJ2-6|.
CASSLRGTAPSGANVLTF
TGCGCCAGCAGCTTACGGGGGACGGCTCCCTCTGGGGCCAACGTCCTGACTTTC
>TRBV10-3|.|TRBJ2-1|TRBD2
CAISETRLAGVDNEQFF
TGTGCCATCAGTGAGACACGACTAGCGGGAGTCGATAATGAGCAGTTCTTC
>TRBV4-3|.|TRBJ2-7|TRBD1
CASSLAGTGSYEQYF
TGCGCCAGCAGCCTCGCCGGGACAGGGTCCTACGAGCAGTACTTC
>TRBV27|.|TRBJ1-2|.
CASSLVSARGHYGYTF
TGTGCCAGCAGTTTAGTGTCCGCGCGAGGGCACTATGGCTACACCTTC
>TRBV3-1/TRBV3-2|.|TRBJ2-1|.
CASSQGGPGYNEQFF
TGTGCCAGCAGCCAAGGGGGTCCGGGGTACAATGAGCAGTTCTTC
>TRBV6-5|.|TRBJ2-1|TRBD2
CASRGTSGKYNEQFF
TGTGCCAGCAGGGGGACTAGCGGGAAGTACAATGAGCAGTTCTTC
>TRBV4-3|.|TRBJ2-7|.
CASSQDLVRREQYF
TGCGCCAGCAGCCAAGATCTCGTCAGGAGGGAGCAGTACTTC
>TRBV25-1|once|TRBJ2-1|.
CASSRLDNEQFF
TGTGCCAGCTCCAGACTCGACAATGAGCAGTTCTTC
>TRBV2|.|TRBJ1-2|.
CASSRTGYYGYTF
TGTGCCAGCAGCAGAACAGGGTACTATGGCTACACCTTC
>TRBV5-1|.|TRBJ2-7|TRBD1
CASTVGQGASYEQYF
TGCGCCAGCACCGTGGGGCAGGGGGCGTCTTACGAGCAGTACTTC
>TRBV7-8|.|TRBJ1-1|.
CASLTAGGKGTEAFF
TGTGCCAGCCTAACCGCGGGGGGAAAGGGCACTGAAGCTTTCTTT
>TRBV7-2|.|TRBJ2-5|TRBD1
CASSSVGTGGRETQYF
TGTGCCAGCAGCTCAGTTGGGACAGGGGGCCGGGAGACCCAGTACTTC
>TRBV3-1/TRBV3-2|.|TRBJ1-2|.
CASSASEGGGYTF
TGTGCCAGCAGCGCAAGCGAAGGAGGAGGCTACACCTTC
>TRBV6-5|.|TRBJ1-2|.
CASRWGRGDGYTF
TGTGCCAGCCGCTGGGGCAGGGGTGATGGCTACACCTTC
>TRBV5-1|.|TRBJ2-6|.
CASSPQGSGANVLTF
TGCGCCAGCAGCCCCCAGGGGTCTGGGGCCAACGTCCTGACTTTC